This T cell receptor beta chain was sequenced during a study of T cell repertoires in cytomegalovirus infection. Study details: Indicated by public TCR beta signatures were CMV infection and matching HLA type.

This clonotype showed up just a few times. Its specificity is not known. Study results and caveats: The study identified carriers of CMV plus the relevant HLA from cumulative public TCR beta family frequency. The response measured ex vivo was dominated by TCR beta clonotypes (HLA-C-restricted and CMV-specific).

This CDR3 comprises 16 residues. V trimming: 4 bases; J trimming: 8 bases; junction bases outside the gene matches: 19. The germline CDR1 and CDR2 sequences are SQVTM and ANQGSEA. MiXCR, applied by TCRdb to the reads, yields one record per CDR3 protein. The table includes 200,000 to 250,000 distinct CDR3 sequences, 22% detected once. The clonotype comes from a human donor in good health (CMV status not recorded). Some clones in this sample may be carry-over from other donors' samples. Sequences were obtained from CD8+ T cells from PBMCs. The chain links TRBV29-1 to TRBJ1-2; 7 bases match TRBD1. The DNA for the CDR3 is TGCAGCGTTGGGCGGTGGGACAGCCCTTCCAAAGGAGGCTACACCTTC. Protein sequence: CSVGRWDSPSKGGYTF. Full variable domain (missing parts from reference TRBV29-1 and TRBJ1-2): SAVISQKPSRDICQRGTSLTIQCQVDSQVTMMFWYRQQPGQSLTLIATANQGSEATYESGFVIDKFPISRPNLTFSTLTVSNMSPEDSSIYLCSVGRWDSPSKGGYTFGSGTRLTVV.